This TCR beta chain emerged from a study of shared clonotypes between healthy human individuals. Across the whole study: There were three CD4 naive, three CD4 memory, two CD8 naive and one CD8 memory plates per donor.

Genomic DNA (from each subset) was split evenly across several immunoSEQ plates. Sequencing was performed with immunoSEQ multiplex PCR; in TCRdb, only in-frame clones are kept and a portion is missing. The sample holds a few million clones, around nine tenths seen once. Notes on the study in general: Between a handful of donors, naive CD4 clonotypes were shared at a level of about 5%.

In the case of this clone: As yet, its antigen is unknown.

The receptor was derived from a man in his late teens or twenties in good health. Specimen: naive CD4+ T cells sorted from blood. Subset of the sample: CD45RA+ positively selected.

CDR3 in DNA: TGCGCCAGACCAAGAAGGGACAGGGAGGTTCGGGAGCAGTACTTC. This sequence encodes CARPRRDREVREQYF. The chain has TRBV10-2 and TRBJ2-7, with TRBD1 identical over 9 bases. CDR1 is WSHSY and CDR2 is SAAADI in the germline V gene. The CDR3 covers 15 residues. V was clipped by 9 bases and J by 7 bases; unmatched bases: 16.